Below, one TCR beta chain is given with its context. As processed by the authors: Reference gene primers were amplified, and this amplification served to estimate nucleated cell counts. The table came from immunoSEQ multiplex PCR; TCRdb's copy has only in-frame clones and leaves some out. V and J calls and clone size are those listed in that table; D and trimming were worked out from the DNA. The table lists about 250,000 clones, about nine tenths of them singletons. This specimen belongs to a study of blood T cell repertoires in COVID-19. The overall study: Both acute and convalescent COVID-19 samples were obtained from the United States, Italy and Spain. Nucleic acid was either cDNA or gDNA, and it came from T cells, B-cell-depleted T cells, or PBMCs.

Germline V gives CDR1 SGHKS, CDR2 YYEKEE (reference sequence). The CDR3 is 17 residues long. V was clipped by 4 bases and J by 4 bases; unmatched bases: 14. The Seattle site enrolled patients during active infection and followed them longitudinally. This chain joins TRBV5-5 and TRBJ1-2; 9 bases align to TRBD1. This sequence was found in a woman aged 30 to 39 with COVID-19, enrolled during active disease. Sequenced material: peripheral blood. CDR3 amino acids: CASSEEPGQGFAYGYTF. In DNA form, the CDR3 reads TGTGCCAGCAGCGAGGAGCCGGGACAGGGCTTCGCCTATGGCTACACCTTC.